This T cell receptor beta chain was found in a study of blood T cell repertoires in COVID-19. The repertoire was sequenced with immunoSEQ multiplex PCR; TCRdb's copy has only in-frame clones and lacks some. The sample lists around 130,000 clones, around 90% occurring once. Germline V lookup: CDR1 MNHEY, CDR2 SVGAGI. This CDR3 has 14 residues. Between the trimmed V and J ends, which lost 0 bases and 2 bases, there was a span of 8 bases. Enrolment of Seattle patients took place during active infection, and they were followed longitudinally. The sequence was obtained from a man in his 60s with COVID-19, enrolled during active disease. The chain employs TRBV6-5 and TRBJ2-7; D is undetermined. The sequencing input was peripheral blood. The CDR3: CASSYSGLTYEQYF. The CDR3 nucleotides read TGTGCCAGCAGTTACTCGGGCCTTACCTACGAGCAGTACTTC.